Listed below are T cell receptor beta chains from one sample, sequenced in a study of CXCR3-negative and CXCR3-positive naive CD8 T cells. Using the 5' RACE reads, TCRdb records one entry per CDR3 protein without DNA. The sample table sets out about 89,000 distinct CDR3 sequences. The sample taken for sequencing was naive CXCR3+ CD8+ T cells from blood. The receptors shown here come from a human donor in good health. Some clones in this sample may be carry-over from other donors' samples. Both conserved end residues are part of each CDR3.

j_gene: TRBJ2-1; v_gene: TRBV27; CDR3aa: CASSPPLAGSSSYNEQFF
j_gene: TRBJ2-7; v_gene: TRBV20-1; CDR3aa: CSATRDSSYEQYF
j_gene: TRBJ2-1; v_gene: TRBV7-8; CDR3aa: CASSLPLLATRVDPYNEQFF
j_gene: TRBJ2-7; v_gene: TRBV6-2/TRBV6-3; CDR3aa: CASSPRTGELTYEQYF
j_gene: TRBJ2-3; v_gene: TRBV28; CDR3aa: CASSLMGLLGVDTQYF
j_gene: TRBJ2-4; v_gene: TRBV28; CDR3aa: CASTRDGMGKNIQYF
j_gene: TRBJ2-6; v_gene: TRBV29-1; CDR3aa: CSVYGWGVSGANVLTF
j_gene: TRBJ2-5; v_gene: TRBV24-1; CDR3aa: CATSDSLGDRGDQETQYF
j_gene: TRBJ2-3; v_gene: TRBV5-1; CDR3aa: CASSLRTGRPDTQYF
j_gene: TRBJ2-7; v_gene: TRBV14; CDR3aa: CASSQIAGGREQYF
j_gene: TRBJ2-5; v_gene: TRBV29-1; CDR3aa: CSVEVYQETQYF
j_gene: TRBJ2-1; v_gene: TRBV25-1; CDR3aa: CASSEYDLRSDEQFF
j_gene: TRBJ2-1; v_gene: TRBV29-1; CDR3aa: CSVEGWTGPGKEQFF
j_gene: TRBJ2-2; v_gene: TRBV4-2; CDR3aa: CASSQGGPPAGELFF
j_gene: TRBJ2-4; v_gene: TRBV10-2; CDR3aa: CASPALAKNIQYF
j_gene: TRBJ2-2; v_gene: TRBV9; CDR3aa: CASSVVGAGELFF
j_gene: TRBJ1-2; v_gene: TRBV9; CDR3aa: CASSVVGDPYGYTF
j_gene: TRBJ2-2; v_gene: TRBV7-9; CDR3aa: CASSPPGRSVARAETGELFF
j_gene: TRBJ1-1; v_gene: TRBV6-2/TRBV6-3; CDR3aa: CASSSGTMNTEAFF
j_gene: TRBJ2-5; v_gene: TRBV29-1; CDR3aa: CSARGRGYETQYF
j_gene: TRBJ2-7; v_gene: TRBV7-9; CDR3aa: CASSHHRVYEQYF
j_gene: TRBJ2-3; v_gene: TRBV28; CDR3aa: CASRPRDDTQYF
j_gene: TRBJ1-5; v_gene: TRBV4-1; CDR3aa: CASSPGTVYASQHF
j_gene: TRBJ2-1; v_gene: TRBV2; CDR3aa: CASSATPPTSYNEQFF
j_gene: TRBJ2-5; v_gene: TRBV6-5; CDR3aa: CASSTRFGEYQETQYF
j_gene: TRBJ2-7; v_gene: TRBV20-1; CDR3aa: CSAQRDSSYEQYF
j_gene: TRBJ2-1; v_gene: TRBV19; CDR3aa: CASFSGASQFF
j_gene: TRBJ2-7; v_gene: TRBV12-3/TRBV12-4; CDR3aa: CASSPTRVSYEQYF